This T cell receptor beta chain was sequenced during a study of CD8 T cells in ankylosing spondylitis. Via MiXCR, TCRdb re-called the 5' RACE reads, giving one row per CDR3 protein. The sample contains about 210,000 distinct CDR3 sequences, approximately 8% of which appear only once. The sample holds many counts of this clonotype. Its target is not known. The length of the CDR3 is 15 residues. Germline trimming cut 10 bases from V and 4 bases from J; bases unmatched to any gene: 6. Germline CDR1 is LGHNA and CDR2 is YSLEER. Points from the study as a whole: Matched synovial fluid from ankylosing spondylitis patients was reported to be enriched for disease-linked clones.

Sequencing was performed on blood, either unsorted or a sorted T cell fraction (not recorded which). The genes are TRBV4-3 and TRBJ2-1; 14 bases align to TRBD2. The sequence came from a female donor with ankylosing spondylitis or in good health (not recorded which). CDR3 bases: TGCGCCACCGGGACTAGCGGGAGCAGTTACAATGAGCAGTTCTTC. Protein: CATGTSGSSYNEQFF.